This T cell receptor beta chain appears in the sequencing data of a study of T cell responses to AZD1222 COVID-19 vaccine. Some clones are missing from TCRdb's copy, which holds only in-frame ones; the method was immunoSEQ multiplex PCR. The sample consists of roughly 110,000 clones, about 92% of them appearing once. V was clipped by 1 base and J by 2 bases; unmatched bases: 6. This CDR3 is built from 16 residues. Germline V gene data show CDR1 as SGHTA and CDR2 as FQGNSA. Some second doses came at about 4 weeks and others at about 12 weeks; these were pooled. This TCR derives from an adult who received the AZD1222 COVID-19 vaccine. This chain uses TRBV7-2 with TRBJ2-3; 7 nucleotides agree with TRBD2. The specimen was peripheral blood, collected 28 days after the second AZD1222 dose. CDR3 sequence (DNA): TGTGCCAGCAGCTTAGGTTTGCGGGGGTTCACAGATACGCAGTATTTT. The encoded protein is CASSLGLRGFTDTQYF. Variable domain in full (rest from reference TRBV7-2 and TRBJ2-3): GAGVSQSPSNKVTEKGKDVELRCDPISGHTALYWYRQSLGQGLEFLIYFQGNSAPDKSGLPSDRFSAERTGGSVSTLTIQRTQQEDSAVYLCASSLGLRGFTDTQYFGPGTRLTVL.